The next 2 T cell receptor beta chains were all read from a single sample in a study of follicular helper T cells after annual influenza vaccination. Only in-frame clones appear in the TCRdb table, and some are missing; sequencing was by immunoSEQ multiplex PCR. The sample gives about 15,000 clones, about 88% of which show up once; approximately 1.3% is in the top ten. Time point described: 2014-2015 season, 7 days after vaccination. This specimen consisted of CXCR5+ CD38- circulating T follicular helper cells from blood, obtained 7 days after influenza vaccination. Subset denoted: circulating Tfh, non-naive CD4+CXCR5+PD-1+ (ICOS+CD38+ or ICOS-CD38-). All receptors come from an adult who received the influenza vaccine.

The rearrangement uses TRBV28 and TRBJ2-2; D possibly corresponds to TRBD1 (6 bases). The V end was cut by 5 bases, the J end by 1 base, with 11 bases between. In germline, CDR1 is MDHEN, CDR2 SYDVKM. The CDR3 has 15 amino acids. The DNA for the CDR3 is TGTGCCAGCAGTCCTTACAGGGTGAACACCGGGGAGCTGTTTTTT. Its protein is CASSPYRVNTGELFF.

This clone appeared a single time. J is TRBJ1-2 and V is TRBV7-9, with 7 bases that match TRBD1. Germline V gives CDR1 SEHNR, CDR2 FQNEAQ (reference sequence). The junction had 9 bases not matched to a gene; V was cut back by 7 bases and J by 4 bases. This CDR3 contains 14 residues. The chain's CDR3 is CASTIIQGGYGYTF. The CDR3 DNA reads TGTGCCAGCACCATCATTCAGGGGGGCTATGGCTACACCTTC.